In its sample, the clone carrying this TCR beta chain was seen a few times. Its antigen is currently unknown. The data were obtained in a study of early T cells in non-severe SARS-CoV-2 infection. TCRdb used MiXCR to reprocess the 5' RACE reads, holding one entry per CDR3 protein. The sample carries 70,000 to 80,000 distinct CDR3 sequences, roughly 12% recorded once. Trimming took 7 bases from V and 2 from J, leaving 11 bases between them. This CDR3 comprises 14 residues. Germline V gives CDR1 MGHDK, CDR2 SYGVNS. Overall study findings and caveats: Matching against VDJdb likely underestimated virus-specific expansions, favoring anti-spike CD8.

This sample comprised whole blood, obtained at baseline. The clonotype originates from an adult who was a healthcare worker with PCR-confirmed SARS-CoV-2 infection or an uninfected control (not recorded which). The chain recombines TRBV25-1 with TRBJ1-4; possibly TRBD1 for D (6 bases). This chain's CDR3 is CASNSGQTNEKLFF. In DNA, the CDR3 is TGTGCCAGCAATAGTGGACAGACTAATGAAAAACTGTTTTTT.